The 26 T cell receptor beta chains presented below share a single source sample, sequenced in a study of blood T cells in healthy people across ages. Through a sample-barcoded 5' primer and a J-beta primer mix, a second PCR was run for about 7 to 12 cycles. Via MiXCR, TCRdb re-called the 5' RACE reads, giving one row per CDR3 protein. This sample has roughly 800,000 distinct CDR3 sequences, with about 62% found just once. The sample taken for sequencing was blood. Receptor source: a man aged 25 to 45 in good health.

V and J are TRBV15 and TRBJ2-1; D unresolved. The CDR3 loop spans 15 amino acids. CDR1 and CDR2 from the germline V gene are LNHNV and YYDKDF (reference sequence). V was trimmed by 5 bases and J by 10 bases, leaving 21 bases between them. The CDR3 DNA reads TGTGCCACCAGCGGGAATCCGTATAGTTCCTACGAGCAGTTCTTC. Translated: CATSGNPYSSYEQFF.

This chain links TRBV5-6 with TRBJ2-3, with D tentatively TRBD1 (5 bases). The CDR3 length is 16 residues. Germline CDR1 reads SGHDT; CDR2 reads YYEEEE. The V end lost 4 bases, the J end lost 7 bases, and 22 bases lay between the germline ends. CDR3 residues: CASSPDRGRSDYTQYF. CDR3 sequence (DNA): TGTGCCAGCAGCCCTGATAGGGGCAGGTCCGATTATACGCAGTATTTT.

The CDR3 here is CASSLAQGVQYF. The CDR3, as DNA: TGTGCCAGCAGTTTAGCACAGGGGGTTCAGTACTTC. The genes are TRBV12-3 or TRBV12-4 and TRBJ2-4, with 8 nucleotides matching TRBD1. V was pared by 0 bases and J by 11 bases, with 0 bases of the junction left unmatched. This CDR3 is 12 amino acids long.

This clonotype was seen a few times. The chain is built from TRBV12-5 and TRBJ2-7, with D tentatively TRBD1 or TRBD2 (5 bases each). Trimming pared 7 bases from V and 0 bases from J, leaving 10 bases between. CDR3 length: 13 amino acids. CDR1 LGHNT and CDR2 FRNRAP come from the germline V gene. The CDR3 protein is CASEGTISYEQYF. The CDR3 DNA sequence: TGTGCTAGTGAGGGGACCATCTCCTACGAGCAGTACTTC.

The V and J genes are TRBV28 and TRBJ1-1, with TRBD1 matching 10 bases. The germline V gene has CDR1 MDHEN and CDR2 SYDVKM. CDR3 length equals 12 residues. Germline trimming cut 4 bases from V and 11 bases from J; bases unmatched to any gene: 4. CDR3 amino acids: CASSSLDRGAFF. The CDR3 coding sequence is TGTGCCAGCAGTTCTCTGGACAGGGGGGCTTTCTTT.

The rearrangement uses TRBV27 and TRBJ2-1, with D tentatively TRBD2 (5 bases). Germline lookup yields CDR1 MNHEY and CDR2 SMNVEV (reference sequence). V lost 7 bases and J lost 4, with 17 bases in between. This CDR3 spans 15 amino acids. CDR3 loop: CASTPGNPGYNEQFF. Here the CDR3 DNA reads TGTGCCAGCACCCCCGGGAACCCGGGGTACAATGAGCAGTTCTTC.

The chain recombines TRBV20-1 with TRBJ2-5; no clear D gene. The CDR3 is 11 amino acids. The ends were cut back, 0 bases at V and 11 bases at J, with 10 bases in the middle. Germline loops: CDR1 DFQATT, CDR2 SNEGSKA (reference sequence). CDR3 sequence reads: CSARDEGEQYF. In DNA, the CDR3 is TGCAGTGCTAGAGATGAAGGTGAGCAGTACTTC.

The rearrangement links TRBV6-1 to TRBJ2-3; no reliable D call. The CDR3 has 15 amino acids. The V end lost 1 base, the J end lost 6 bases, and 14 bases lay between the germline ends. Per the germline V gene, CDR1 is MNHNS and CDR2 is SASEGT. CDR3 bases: TGTGCCAGCAGTGAAGGGGTGGACGGCTCGGATACGCAGTATTTT. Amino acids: CASSEGVDGSDTQYF.

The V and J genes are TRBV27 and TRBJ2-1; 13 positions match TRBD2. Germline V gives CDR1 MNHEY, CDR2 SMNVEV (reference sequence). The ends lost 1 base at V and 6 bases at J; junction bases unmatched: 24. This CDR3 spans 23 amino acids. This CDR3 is CASSLYPPSPGLAGAGGPNEQFF. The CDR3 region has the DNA TGTGCCAGCAGTTTATACCCCCCCTCTCCTGGACTAGCGGGAGCCGGCGGGCCCAATGAGCAGTTCTTC.

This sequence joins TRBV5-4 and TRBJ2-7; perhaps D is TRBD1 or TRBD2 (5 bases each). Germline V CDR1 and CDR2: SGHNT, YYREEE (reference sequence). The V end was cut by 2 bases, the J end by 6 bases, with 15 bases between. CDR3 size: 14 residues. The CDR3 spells CASSFAGTIPEQYF. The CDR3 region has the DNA TGTGCCAGCAGCTTTGCCGGGACGATACCCGAGCAGTACTTC. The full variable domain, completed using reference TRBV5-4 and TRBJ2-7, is ETGVTQSPTHLIKTRGQQVTLRCSSQSGHNTVSWYQQALGQGPQFIFQYYREEENGRGNFPPRFSGLQFPNYSSELNVNALELDDSALYLCASSFAGTIPEQYFGPGTRLTVT.

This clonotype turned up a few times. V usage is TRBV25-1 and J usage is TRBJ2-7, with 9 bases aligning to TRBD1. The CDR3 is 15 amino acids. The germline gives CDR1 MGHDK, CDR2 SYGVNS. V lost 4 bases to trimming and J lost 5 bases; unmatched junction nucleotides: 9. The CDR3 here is CASSGPGQGGHEQYF. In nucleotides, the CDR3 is TGTGCCAGCAGTGGACCGGGACAGGGAGGACACGAGCAGTACTTC.

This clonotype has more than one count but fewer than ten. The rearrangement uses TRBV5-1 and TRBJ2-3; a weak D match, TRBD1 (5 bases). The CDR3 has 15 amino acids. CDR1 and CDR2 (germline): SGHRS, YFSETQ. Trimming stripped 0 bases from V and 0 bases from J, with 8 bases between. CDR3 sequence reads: CASSLVRGSTDTQYF. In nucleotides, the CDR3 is TGCGCCAGCAGCTTGGTTAGGGGAAGCACAGATACGCAGTATTTT.

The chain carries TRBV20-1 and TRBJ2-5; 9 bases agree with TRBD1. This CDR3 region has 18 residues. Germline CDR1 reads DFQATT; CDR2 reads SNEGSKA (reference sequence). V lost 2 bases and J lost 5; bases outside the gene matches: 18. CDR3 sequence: CSARLPGQGRRSVETQYF. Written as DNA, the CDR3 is TGCAGTGCTAGACTACCGGGACAGGGTAGAAGGAGTGTGGAGACCCAGTACTTC.

The CDR3 loop is CASSLGSESSATQYF. CDR3 nucleotides: TGTGCCAGCAGCTTAGGGTCAGAATCGTCCGCTACGCAGTATTTT. The chain joins TRBV7-9 to TRBJ2-3; D is undetermined. Trimming left V 1 base short and J 8 bases short, with 16 bases between. CDR1 is SEHNR, CDR2 FQNEAQ, per germline (reference sequence). CDR3 length: 15 amino acids.

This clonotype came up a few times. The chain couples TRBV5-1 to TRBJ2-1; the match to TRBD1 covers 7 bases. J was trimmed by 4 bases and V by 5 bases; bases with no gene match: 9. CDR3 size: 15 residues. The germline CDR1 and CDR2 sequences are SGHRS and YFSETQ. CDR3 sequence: CASRPTGSRYNEQFF. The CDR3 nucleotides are TGCGCCAGCAGACCGACAGGGTCACGGTACAATGAGCAGTTCTTC.

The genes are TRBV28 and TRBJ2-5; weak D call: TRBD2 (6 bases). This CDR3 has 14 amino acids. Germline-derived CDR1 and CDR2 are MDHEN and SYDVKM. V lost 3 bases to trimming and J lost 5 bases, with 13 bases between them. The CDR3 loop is CASSLLGGTETQYF. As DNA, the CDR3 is TGTGCCAGCAGTTTGCTCGGAGGGACGGAGACCCAGTACTTC.

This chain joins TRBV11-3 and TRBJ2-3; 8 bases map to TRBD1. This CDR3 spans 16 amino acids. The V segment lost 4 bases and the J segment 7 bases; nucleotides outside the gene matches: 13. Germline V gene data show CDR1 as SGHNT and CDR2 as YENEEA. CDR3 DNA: TGTGCCAGCAGCTCTGGGGGGCCAGGGGGCTTAAATACGCAGTATTTT. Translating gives CASSSGGPGGLNTQYF.

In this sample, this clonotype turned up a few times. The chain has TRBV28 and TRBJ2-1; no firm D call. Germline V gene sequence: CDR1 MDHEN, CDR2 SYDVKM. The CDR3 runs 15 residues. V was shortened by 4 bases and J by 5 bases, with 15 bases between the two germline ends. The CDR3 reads CASSSLDQSDNEQFF. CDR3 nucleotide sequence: TGTGCCAGCAGTTCCCTCGATCAGTCTGACAATGAGCAGTTCTTC.

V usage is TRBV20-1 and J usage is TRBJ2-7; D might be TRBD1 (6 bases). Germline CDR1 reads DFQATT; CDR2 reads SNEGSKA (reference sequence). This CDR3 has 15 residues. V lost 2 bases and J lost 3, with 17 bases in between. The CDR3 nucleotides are TGCAGTGCTAGATCCCTCCGGACAGCAAACTACGAGCAGTACTTC. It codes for CSARSLRTANYEQYF.

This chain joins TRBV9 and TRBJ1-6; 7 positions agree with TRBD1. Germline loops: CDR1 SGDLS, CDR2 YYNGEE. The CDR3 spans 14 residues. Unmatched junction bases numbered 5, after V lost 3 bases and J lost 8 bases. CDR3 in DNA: TGTGCCAGCAGCGCGAGGGACAGCCATTCACCCCTCCACTTT. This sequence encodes CASSARDSHSPLHF.

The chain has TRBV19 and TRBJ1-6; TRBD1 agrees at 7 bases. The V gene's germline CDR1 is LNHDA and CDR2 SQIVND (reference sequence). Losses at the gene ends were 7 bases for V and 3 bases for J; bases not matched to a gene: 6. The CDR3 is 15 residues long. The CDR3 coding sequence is TGTGCCAGTACCTGGACAGGCGACTATAATTCACCCCTCCACTTT. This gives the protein CASTWTGDYNSPLHF.

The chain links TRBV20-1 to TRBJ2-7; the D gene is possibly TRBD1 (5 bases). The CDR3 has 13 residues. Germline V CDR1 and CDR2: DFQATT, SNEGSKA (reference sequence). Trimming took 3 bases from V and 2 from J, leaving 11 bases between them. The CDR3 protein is CSARPPGPYEQYF. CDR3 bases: TGCAGTGCTAGGCCTCCAGGGCCCTACGAGCAGTACTTC.

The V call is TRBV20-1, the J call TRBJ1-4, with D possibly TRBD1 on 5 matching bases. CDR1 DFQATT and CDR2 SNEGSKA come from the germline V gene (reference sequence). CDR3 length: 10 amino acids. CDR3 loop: CGTGLQGLFF. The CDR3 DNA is TGCGGGACGGGACTGCAGGGACTGTTTTTT.

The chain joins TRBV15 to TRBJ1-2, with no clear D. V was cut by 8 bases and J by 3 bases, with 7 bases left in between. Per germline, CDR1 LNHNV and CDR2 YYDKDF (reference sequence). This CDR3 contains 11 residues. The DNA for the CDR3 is TGTGCCACCGGGAATCACTATGGCTACACCTTC. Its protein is CATGNHYGYTF.

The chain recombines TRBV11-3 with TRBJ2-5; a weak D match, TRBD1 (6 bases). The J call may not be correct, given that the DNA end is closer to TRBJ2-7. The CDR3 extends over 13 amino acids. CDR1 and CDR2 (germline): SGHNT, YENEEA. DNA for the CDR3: TGTGCCAGCAGCTTAGACCAGGGGTACGAGCAGTACTTC. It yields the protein CASSLDQGYEQYF.

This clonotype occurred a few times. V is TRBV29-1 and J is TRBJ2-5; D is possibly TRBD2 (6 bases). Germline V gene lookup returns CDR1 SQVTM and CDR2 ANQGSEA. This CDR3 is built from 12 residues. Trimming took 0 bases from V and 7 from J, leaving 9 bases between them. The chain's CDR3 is CSVEDSGGTQYF. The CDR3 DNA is TGCAGCGTTGAAGATAGCGGCGGGACCCAGTACTTC.